The 12 T cell receptor beta chains presented below share a single source sample, sequenced in a study of T cell changes during pregnancy in multiple sclerosis. Method: immunoSEQ multiplex PCR; TCRdb's copy keeps in-frame clones and lacks some. In the table there are approximately 53,000 clones, 85% to 95% of which are singletons. The sample in question was CD4+ T cells from peripheral blood mononuclear cells, obtained after pregnancy. The receptor set was obtained from a female donor in good health, enrolled as a control in a pregnancy study.

This clone was counted once. The chain has TRBV5-1 and TRBJ2-5; no reliable D call. V was cut by 0 bases and J by 2 bases, with 11 bases left in between. The length of the CDR3 is 15 residues. Germline CDR1 and CDR2: SGHRS and YFSETQ. CDR3 sequence: CASSLVSTLQETQYF. The CDR3 DNA is TGCGCCAGCAGCTTGGTATCGACACTGCAAGAGACCCAGTACTTC.

The chain is built from TRBV19 and TRBJ1-6; D gene unclear. Germline CDR1 is LNHDA and CDR2 is SQIVND (reference sequence). This CDR3 has 16 amino acids. Trimming shortened V by 5 bases and J by 6 bases, and 17 bases separated the two germline ends. The DNA of the CDR3 is TGTGCCAGTAGTCAAGCGGCAGGCGAGCGTAATTCACCCCTCCACTTT. Translation gives CASSQAAGERNSPLHF.

V is TRBV7-3 and J is TRBJ1-1; D is ambiguous. The CDR3 has 13 amino acids. The germline V gene has CDR1 SGHTA and CDR2 FQGTGA. V lost 1 base and J 1 base, leaving 4 bases between the germline ends. The CDR3 spells CASSLNTNTEAFF. In DNA form, the CDR3 reads TGTGCCAGCAGCTTAAACACGAACACTGAAGCTTTCTTT.

The chain combines TRBV19 with TRBJ1-1; 7 bases map to TRBD1. Germline lookup yields CDR1 LNHDA and CDR2 SQIVND (reference sequence). The CDR3 extends over 12 amino acids. J gave up 4 bases and V 6 bases, and 2 bases lay outside the gene matches. CDR3: CASSYRGTEAFF. In DNA, the CDR3 is TGTGCCAGTAGCTACAGGGGCACTGAAGCTTTCTTT.

The chain carries TRBV28 and TRBJ2-7, with 10 nucleotides matching TRBD1. There are 15 residues in the CDR3. J was trimmed by 3 bases and V by 7 bases; bases with no gene match: 9. Germline CDR1 MDHEN, CDR2 SYDVKM. The chain's CDR3 is CASTPATGGLYEQYF. The CDR3 DNA reads as TGTGCCAGCACCCCAGCGACAGGGGGCCTCTACGAGCAGTACTTC.

This clone was found a few times. DNA for the CDR3: TGTGCCAGCAGTCACAGGGGGCGATACACTGAAGCTTTCTTT. This encodes CASSHRGRYTEAFF. V gene TRBV27 combines with J gene TRBJ1-1, with 9 bases lining up with TRBD1. The germline V gene has CDR1 MNHEY and CDR2 SMNVEV (reference sequence). The CDR3 totals 14 residues. After removal of 5 bases from V and 3 bases from J, the junction contained 4 bases not matched to a gene.

This rearrangement joins TRBV6-5 to TRBJ1-1; 7 nucleotides match TRBD1. The CDR3 consists of 14 residues. With 5 bases clipped from V and 2 bases from J, the junction kept 5 bases outside the gene matches. CDR1 and CDR2 from the germline V gene are MNHEY and SVGAGI. In DNA form, the CDR3 reads TGTGCCAGCAGTGACTGGGACAGCAACACTGAAGCTTTCTTT. It specifies CASSDWDSNTEAFF.

This clone was observed a single time. The chain joins TRBV10-2 to TRBJ1-2, with 8 bases lining up with TRBD1. The germline gives CDR1 WSHSY, CDR2 SAAADI. Trimming removed 6 bases from V and 7 bases from J; junction bases left unmatched: 10. The CDR3 is 14 amino acids. This chain's CDR3 is CASSPGQGVGGYTF. The DNA of the CDR3 is TGCGCCAGCAGCCCCGGACAGGGCGTCGGTGGCTACACCTTC.

The CDR3 DNA is TGTGCCAGCAGTCAAGGGGGCAGTCGTGAAAAACTGTTTTTT. Amino acids: CASSQGGSREKLFF. This chain joins TRBV28 and TRBJ1-4; 7 positions match TRBD1. The CDR3 has 14 amino acids. Germline CDR1 reads MDHEN; CDR2 reads SYDVKM. The ends lost 5 bases at V and 7 bases at J; junction bases unmatched: 7.

The chain links TRBV7-9 to TRBJ2-1; a possible D gene is TRBD1 (6 bases). Germline CDR1 SEHNR, CDR2 FQNEAQ (reference sequence). The V and J ends lost 2 bases and 0 bases respectively, with 8 bases between them. The CDR3 sequence is 15 residues long. This CDR3 is CASSLRGSSYNEQFF. The CDR3 DNA reads as TGTGCCAGCAGCTTAAGGGGGAGCTCCTACAATGAGCAGTTCTTC.

J is TRBJ1-4 and V is TRBV7-8; D not certain. This CDR3 comprises 15 residues. CDR1 is SGHVS, CDR2 FQNEAQ, per germline. Trimming left V 5 bases short and J 6 bases short, with 16 bases between. The CDR3 loop reads CASSHLDQLDEKLFF. CDR3 DNA sequence: TGTGCCAGCAGCCATTTGGACCAACTAGATGAAAAACTGTTTTTT.

In DNA form, the CDR3 reads TGTGCCAGTAGTACAGTTCCCCCGGGTTGGATTTATGGCTACACCTTC. This codes for CASSTVPPGWIYGYTF. The chain couples TRBV19 to TRBJ1-2; D gene uncertain. Deletions cut 4 bases from V and 5 bases from J, with 20 bases between. The CDR3 runs 16 residues. Germline V gene data show CDR1 as LNHDA and CDR2 as SQIVND (reference sequence).